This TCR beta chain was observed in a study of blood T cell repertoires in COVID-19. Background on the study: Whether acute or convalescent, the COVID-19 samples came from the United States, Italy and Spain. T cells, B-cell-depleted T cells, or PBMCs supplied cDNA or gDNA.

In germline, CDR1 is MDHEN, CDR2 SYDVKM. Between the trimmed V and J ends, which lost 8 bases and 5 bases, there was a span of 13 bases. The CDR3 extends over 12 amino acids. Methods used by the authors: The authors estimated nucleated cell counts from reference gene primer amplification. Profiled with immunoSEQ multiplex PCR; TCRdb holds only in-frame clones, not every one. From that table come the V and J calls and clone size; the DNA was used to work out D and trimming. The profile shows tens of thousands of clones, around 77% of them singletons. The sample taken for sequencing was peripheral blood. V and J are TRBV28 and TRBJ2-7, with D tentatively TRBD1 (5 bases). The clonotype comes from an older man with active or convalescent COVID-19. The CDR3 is CASLAQGDEQYF. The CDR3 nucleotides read TGTGCCAGCCTCGCCCAAGGGGACGAGCAGTACTTC.